The clone carrying this T cell receptor beta chain was observed many times. The data were taken from a study of T cells in Graves' hyperthyroidism and ophthalmopathy. The V gene lost 0 bases and the J gene lost 0 bases, with 7 bases spanning the gap. Germline CDR1 is SGDLS and CDR2 is YYNGEE. The CDR3 covers 14 residues. The investigators amplified TCR beta CDR3 regions from RNA transcripts. A set of HTBI primers served as the primers for a first-round RT-PCR of the TCR CDR3. TCRdb re-called the multiplex PCR reads through MiXCR, storing one row per CDR3 protein. Here the sample spans 190,000 or so distinct CDR3 sequences, approximately 20% being singletons.

The sequence was collected from a man between 40 and 49 years old with Graves' hyperthyroidism. The sample taken for sequencing was blood. This sequence joins TRBV9 and TRBJ2-7; D is undetermined. The DNA for the CDR3 is TGTGCCAGCAGCGTAGCCGCAGACTCCTACGAGCAGTACTTC. Its translation: CASSVAADSYEQYF.